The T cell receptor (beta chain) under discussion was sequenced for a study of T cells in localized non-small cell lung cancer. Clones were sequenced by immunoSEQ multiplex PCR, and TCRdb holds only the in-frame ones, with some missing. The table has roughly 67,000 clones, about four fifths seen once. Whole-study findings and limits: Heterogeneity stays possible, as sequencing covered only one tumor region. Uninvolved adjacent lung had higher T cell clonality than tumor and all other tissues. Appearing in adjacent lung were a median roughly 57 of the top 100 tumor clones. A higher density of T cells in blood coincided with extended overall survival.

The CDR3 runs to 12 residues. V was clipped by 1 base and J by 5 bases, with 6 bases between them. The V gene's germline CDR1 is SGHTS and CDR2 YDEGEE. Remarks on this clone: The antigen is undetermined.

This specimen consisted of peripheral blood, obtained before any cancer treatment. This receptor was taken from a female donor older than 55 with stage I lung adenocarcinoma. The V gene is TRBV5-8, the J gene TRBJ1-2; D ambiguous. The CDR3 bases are TGTGCCAGCAGCTTGAGTTTATATGGCTACACCTTC. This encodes CASSLSLYGYTF.